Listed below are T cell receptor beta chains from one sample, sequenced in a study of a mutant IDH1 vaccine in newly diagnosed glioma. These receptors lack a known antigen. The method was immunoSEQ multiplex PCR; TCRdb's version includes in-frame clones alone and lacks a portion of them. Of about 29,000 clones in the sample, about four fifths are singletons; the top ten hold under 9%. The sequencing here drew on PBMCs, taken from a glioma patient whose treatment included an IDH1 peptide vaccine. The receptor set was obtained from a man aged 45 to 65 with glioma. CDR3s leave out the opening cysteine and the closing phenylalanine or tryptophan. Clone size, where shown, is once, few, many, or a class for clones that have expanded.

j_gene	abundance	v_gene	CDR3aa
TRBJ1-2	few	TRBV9	ASSGYRGRVYGYT
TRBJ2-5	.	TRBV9	ASSVVAGGPLETQY
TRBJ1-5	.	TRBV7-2	ASSLADQPQH
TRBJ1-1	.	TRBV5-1	ASSLKKGLNTEAF
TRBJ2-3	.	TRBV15	ATSRGEAASTDTQY
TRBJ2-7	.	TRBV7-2	ASSLFEGNYEQY
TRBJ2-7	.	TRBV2	ASSQDRGLRGFEQY
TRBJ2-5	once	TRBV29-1	SGIEGTGVEETQY
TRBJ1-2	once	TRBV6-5	ASSYSRDVGYT
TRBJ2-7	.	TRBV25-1	ASSDLSAYEQY
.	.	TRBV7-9	ASSSRDRAHEQY
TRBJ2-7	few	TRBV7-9	ASSSGREQY
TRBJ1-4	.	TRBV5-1	ASSLGTGGEKLF
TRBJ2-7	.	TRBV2	ASNTGTSGSQQY
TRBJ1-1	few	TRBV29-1	SVTGEHTEAF
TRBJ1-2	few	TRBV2	ASSGGSGYT
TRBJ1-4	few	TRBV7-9	ASSLGLVKGVRTNEKLF
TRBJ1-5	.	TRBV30	AWSLDEQGGNQPQH
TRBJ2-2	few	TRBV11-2	ASSWDRGAGELF
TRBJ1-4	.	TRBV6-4	ASSEETGNEKLF
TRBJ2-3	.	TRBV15	ATRRGQNTDTQY
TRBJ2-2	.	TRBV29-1	SARDSNTGELF
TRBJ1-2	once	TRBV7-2	ASSLGPRADGYT
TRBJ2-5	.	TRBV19	ASSTQTGPETQY
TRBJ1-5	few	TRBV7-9	ASSLEGSNQPQH
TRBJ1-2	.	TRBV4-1	ASSQDRRQGYT
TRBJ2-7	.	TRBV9	ASSPQLAGGYEQY